This is a list of T cell receptor beta chains from one sample in a study of radiotherapy plus CTLA-4 blockade in lung cancer. Some clones are missing from TCRdb's copy, which holds only in-frame ones; the method was immunoSEQ multiplex PCR. The sample has around 38,000 clones, about 86% seen once; the top ten hold around a fifth. Sequenced material: peripheral blood, taken from a patient treated with radiotherapy plus ipilimumab. The receptors come from a human donor with non-small cell lung cancer whose response to radiotherapy plus ipilimumab could not be evaluated. Each CDR3 is given with its conserved first and last residue. A D gene is named only where the DNA matches it firmly. The size entry is marked missing in some rows and otherwise reads once, few, many or a size class.

clone_size	d_call	v_call	j_call	cdr3_nt	cdr3_aa
NA	NA	TRBV4-1	TRBJ2-1	TGCGCCAGCAGCCAAGACACAGGGAGCTCCTACAATGAGCAGTTCTTC	CASSQDTGSSYNEQFF
NA	TRBD1	TRBV4-2	TRBJ2-5	TGTGCCAGCAGCCAAGGGGACAGGGGAAACCAAGAGACCCAGTACTTC	CASSQGDRGNQETQYF
NA	NA	TRBV5-1	TRBJ2-2	TGCGCCAGCAGCTTGGCACAGGCAAACACCGGGGAGCTGTTTTTT	CASSLAQANTGELFF
NA	NA	TRBV29-1	TRBJ2-1	TGCAGCGTTGAAGGCGGGTCGCACATGCTCAATGAGCAGTTCTTC	CSVEGGSHMLNEQFF
NA	NA	TRBV9	TRBJ1-1	TGTGCTAGCAGCGGCCCCCACCCGGAGGCTTTCTTT	CASSGPHPEAFF
NA	NA	TRBV9	TRBJ2-6	TGTGCCAGCAGCCCTCTTGGGGCCAACGTCCTGACTTTC	CASSPLGANVLTF
NA	NA	TRBV7-6	TRBJ2-5	TGTGCCAGCAGCCCCCGGACAGTCAATTTTGGGGAGACCCAGTACTTC	CASSPRTVNFGETQYF
NA	TRBD2	TRBV7-2	TRBJ2-7	TGTGCCAGCAGCTTACAGGGCGGGAGGTATCTCGAGCAGTACTTC	CASSLQGGRYLEQYF
NA	NA	TRBV18	TRBJ1-2	TGTGCCAGCTCACTGGGGTGGAGGGCCGGCTATGGCTACACCTTC	CASSLGWRAGYGYTF
NA	TRBD1	TRBV6-6	TRBJ2-2	TGTGCCAGCAGGCCCGGGACAGGGAACACCGGGGAGCTGTTTTTT	CASRPGTGNTGELFF
NA	TRBD2	TRBV6-6	TRBJ2-1	TGTGCCAGCAAGCGGCCGGGACTAGCTGTCGATGAGCAGTTCTTC	CASKRPGLAVDEQFF
NA	NA	TRBV10-1	TRBJ2-7	TGCGCCAGCAGTGAAAGTAGGGAGAATACGAGGCAGTACTTC	CASSESRENTRQYF
NA	TRBD1	TRBV29-1	TRBJ2-1	TGCAGCGGAAGACAGGGCTACAATGAGCAGTTCTTC	CSGRQGYNEQFF
NA	TRBD2	TRBV7-2	TRBJ2-3	TGTGCCAGCAGCCCAGGACTAGCGGGAGCCAGCCGGGATAATACGCAGTATTTT	CASSPGLAGASRDNTQYF
NA	TRBD2	TRBV5-4	TRBJ2-1	TGTGCCAGCAGCTCTTTTAGCGGGAGAGCGGTCAATGAGCAGTTCTTC	CASSSFSGRAVNEQFF
once	NA	TRBV7-8	TRBJ1-5	TGTGCCAGCGGGGGGTTATACAATCAGCCCCAGCATTTT	CASGGLYNQPQHF
NA	NA	TRBV4-1	TRBJ1-2	TGCGCCAGCAGCCTAACCTGGGGGGGGCAAGGCTATGGCTACACCTTC	CASSLTWGGQGYGYTF
once	TRBD1	TRBV13	TRBJ1-1	TGTGCCAGCAGCTCCGACAGGGGCGCAAACACTGAAGCTTTCTTT	CASSSDRGANTEAFF
NA	TRBD2	TRBV28	TRBJ2-7	TGTGCCAGCAGTACAGTCGGGACTAGCGGGCCATATTTCTCCTACGAGCAGTACTTC	CASSTVGTSGPYFSYEQYF
once	NA	TRBV29-1	TRBJ2-5	TGCAGCGTTGCCTGGACAGAGGGAGAGACCCAGTACTTC	CSVAWTEGETQYF